This T cell receptor beta chain was recorded in a study of OX40 agonist ivuxolimab in advanced cancers. Looking at the study overall: All patients had ivuxolimab intravenously every 2 weeks at 0.01 to 10 mg/kg. The mean age was approximately 60 years, ranging from about 20 to 79, with 82.7% of participants male.

Study-wide results and caveats: CD8+ T cells were the subset that, on average, had more expanded clones than CD4+.

Germline loops: CDR1 SGHAT, CDR2 FQNNGV. V was pared by 3 bases and J by 1 base, with 9 bases between. This CDR3 has 14 residues. Clones were read by immunoSEQ multiplex PCR, and TCRdb kept only the in-frame ones, dropping some. The sample shows about 45,000 clones, approximately 90% of them seen only once. Points on this clone: What it binds is not known.

The V gene is TRBV11-2, the J gene TRBJ1-2, with D unresolved. The source of this sequence is an adult with an advanced solid tumor such as melanoma, head and neck, liver or kidney cancer. The sample consisted of CD4+ or CD8+ T cells sorted from blood, taken in a trial of the OX40 agonist ivuxolimab. In DNA, the CDR3 is TGTGCCAGCAGCTTGACATCGGTTAACTATGGCTACACCTTC. Encoded protein: CASSLTSVNYGYTF.